The rows below give T cell receptor beta chains drawn from one sample of a study of blood T cell repertoires in COVID-19. TCRdb's copy holds only in-frame clones and misses some; the assay was immunoSEQ multiplex PCR. This sample has 40,000 or so clones, with around 87% found just once. Material: peripheral blood. The receptors here all came from a man in his thirties or forties with active or convalescent COVID-19. CDR3s include the opening cysteine and the closing phenylalanine or tryptophan. A D gene is named only where the DNA matches it firmly. Rows give clone size only sometimes, using once, few, many, or a class for an expanded clone.

TRBV21-1	TRBJ2-3	NA	NA	CASSKEEGLYTDTQYF	TGTGCCAGCAGCAAAGAAGAAGGACTCTACACAGATACGCAGTATTTT
TRBV5-6	TRBJ1-2	TRBD1	NA	CASNYRGPNYGYTF	TGTGCCAGCAACTACAGGGGCCCCAATTATGGCTACACCTTC
TRBV15	TRBJ1-5	NA	NA	CATSRDTVYSNQPQHF	TGTGCCACCAGCAGAGATACAGTGTATAGCAATCAGCCCCAGCATTTT
TRBV27	TRBJ1-5	TRBD1	few	CASSSLDRGSNQPQHF	TGTGCCAGCAGTTCCCTGGACAGGGGAAGCAATCAGCCCCAGCATTTT
TRBV5-4	TRBJ2-7	TRBD1	NA	CASSSDRDRGHEQYF	TGTGCCAGCAGCTCGGACCGGGACAGGGGCCACGAGCAGTACTTC
TRBV15	TRBJ1-1	NA	NA	CATSRVNRFTEAFF	TGTGCCACCAGCAGAGTCAACAGGTTCACTGAAGCTTTCTTT
TRBV7-3	TRBJ2-2	TRBD1	NA	CASSINQGVGTGELFF	TGTGCCAGCAGCATAAACCAGGGGGTTGGGACCGGGGAGCTGTTTTTT
TRBV19	TRBJ2-6	NA	NA	CASSPTISGANVLTF	TGTGCCAGTAGCCCTACTATCTCTGGGGCCAACGTCCTGACTTTC
TRBV6-5	TRBJ1-2	NA	few	CASERPGHLYGYTF	TGTGCCAGCGAGCGGCCGGGACACCTCTATGGCTACACCTTC
TRBV18	TRBJ2-1	TRBD2	NA	CASSPLAGGGDEQFF	TGTGCCAGCTCACCACTCGCGGGGGGCGGCGATGAGCAGTTCTTC
TRBV11-2	TRBJ2-3	TRBD2	NA	CASSFIAGGSTDTQYF	TGTGCCAGCAGCTTCATAGCGGGGGGAAGCACAGATACGCAGTATTTT
TRBV19	TRBJ2-2	NA	once	CASTPGQLGANTGELFF	TGTGCCAGTACCCCGGGACAATTAGGGGCGAACACCGGGGAGCTGTTTTTT
TRBV6-1	TRBJ1-3	NA	NA	CASSDTRVSGNTIYF	TGTGCCAGCAGTGACACGAGGGTCTCTGGAAACACCATATATTTT
TRBV3-1/TRBV3-2	TRBJ2-2	NA	NA	CASSQIRNTGELFF	TGTGCCAGCAGCCAAATCAGGAACACCGGGGAGCTGTTTTTT
TRBV19	TRBJ2-2	TRBD2	NA	CASRHDGTRITGELFF	TGTGCCAGTAGACACGATGGGACTAGGATCACCGGGGAGCTGTTTTTT
TRBV5-1	TRBJ2-7	TRBD1	NA	CASSSRDRGYEQYF	TGCGCCAGCAGCTCCCGGGACAGGGGATACGAGCAGTACTTC
TRBV12-5	TRBJ2-5	NA	NA	CASGQGRTQYF	TGTGCTAGTGGGCAGGGGAGGACCCAGTACTTC
TRBV7-3	TRBJ2-1	TRBD2	NA	CASSSGTSGNEQFF	TGTGCCAGCAGCTCCGGGACTAGCGGAAATGAGCAGTTCTTC
TRBV6-5	TRBJ1-1	NA	NA	CASSYSFGDEQGEAFF	TGTGCCAGCAGTTACTCTTTTGGAGACGAACAGGGTGAAGCTTTCTTT
TRBV2	TRBJ1-1	NA	NA	CASSTRTENTEAFF	TGTGCCAGCAGTACTAGGACAGAAAACACTGAAGCTTTCTTT
TRBV12-3/TRBV12-4	TRBJ1-1	NA	NA	CASSFQAYTEAFF	TGTGCCAGCAGTTTCCAAGCGTACACTGAAGCTTTCTTT
TRBV7-8	TRBJ1-3	NA	NA	CASSGQSSGNTIYF	TGTGCCAGCAGCGGACAGAGCTCTGGAAACACCATATATTTT
TRBV18	TRBJ2-3	TRBD2	NA	CASSSIAGGSDTQYF	TGTGCCAGCTCATCTATAGCGGGAGGGTCAGATACGCAGTATTTT
TRBV18	TRBJ1-2	NA	NA	CASSPPERNRDGYTF	TGTGCCAGCTCACCACCCGAAAGAAACAGGGACGGCTACACCTTC
TRBV6-5	TRBJ1-1	NA	NA	CASSYGPTGTEAFF	TGTGCCAGCAGTTATGGGCCCACGGGGACTGAAGCTTTCTTT
TRBV19	TRBJ1-1	TRBD1	NA	CASSIGDRSTEAFF	TGTGCCAGTAGTATAGGGGACAGGTCCACTGAAGCTTTCTTT
TRBV30	TRBJ2-1	TRBD1	NA	CAWSRDRGDNEQFF	TGTGCCTGGAGCCGGGACAGGGGGGACAATGAGCAGTTCTTC
TRBV19	TRBJ1-3	NA	NA	CASIRGSISGNTIYF	TGTGCCAGCATAAGAGGATCCATCTCTGGAAACACCATATATTTT
TRBV7-8	TRBJ1-1	TRBD1	NA	CASSSLTGGYTEAFF	TGTGCCAGCAGCTCCCTGACAGGGGGGTACACTGAAGCTTTCTTT
TRBV11-2	TRBJ2-6	NA	NA	CASRPTWGAGANVLTF	TGTGCCAGCAGACCCACCTGGGGGGCTGGGGCCAACGTCCTGACTTTC
TRBV3-1/TRBV3-2	TRBJ1-4	TRBD1	NA	CASSQATGTGVEKLFF	TGTGCCAGCAGCCAAGCAACCGGGACAGGGGTTGAAAAACTGTTTTTT
TRBV14	TRBJ1-6	NA	NA	CASSQGSGLKNSPLHF	TGTGCCAGCAGCCAAGGGTCAGGTCTAAAGAATTCACCCCTCCACTTT
TRBV11-2	TRBJ2-1	NA	NA	CASSSRGNEQFF	TGTGCCAGCAGCTCCCGGGGAAATGAGCAGTTCTTC
TRBV6-4	TRBJ2-1	NA	once	CASSERPDFDEQFF	TGTGCCAGCAGTGAAAGGCCCGACTTTGATGAGCAGTTCTTC
TRBV18	TRBJ1-2	TRBD1	NA	CASSPGQDYGYTF	TGTGCCAGCTCACCGGGACAGGATTATGGCTACACCTTC
TRBV24-1	TRBJ2-3	NA	once	CATSDRDFHTQYF	TGTGCCACCAGTGATCGGGACTTTCATACGCAGTATTTT
TRBV7-3	TRBJ2-1	NA	NA	CASSFDEGDSHEQFF	TGTGCCAGCAGCTTCGACGAGGGGGATTCACATGAGCAGTTCTTC
TRBV7-9	TRBJ1-2	NA	NA	CASSFVQKNGYTF	TGTGCCAGCAGCTTTGTGCAGAAGAATGGCTACACCTTC
TRBV4-1	TRBJ1-6	TRBD1	NA	CASSQSDRGLGSPLHF	TGCGCCAGCAGCCAATCGGACAGGGGGCTTGGGTCACCCCTCCACTTT
TRBV27	TRBJ2-5	TRBD1	NA	CASSLLASGGGETQYF	TGTGCCAGCAGTTTACTGGCTTCAGGGGGTGGAGAGACCCAGTACTTC
TRBV7-2	TRBJ2-1	NA	NA	CASGLSSSYNEQFF	TGTGCCAGTGGACTTTCAAGCTCCTACAATGAGCAGTTCTTC
TRBV11-3	TRBJ1-3	TRBD1	NA	CASSLDPGQRGNTIYF	TGTGCCAGCAGCTTAGACCCGGGACAGAGAGGAAACACCATATATTTT
TRBV6-6	TRBJ2-2	NA	NA	CASSTTIGGELFF	TGTGCCAGCAGTACTACCATAGGAGGGGAGCTGTTTTTT